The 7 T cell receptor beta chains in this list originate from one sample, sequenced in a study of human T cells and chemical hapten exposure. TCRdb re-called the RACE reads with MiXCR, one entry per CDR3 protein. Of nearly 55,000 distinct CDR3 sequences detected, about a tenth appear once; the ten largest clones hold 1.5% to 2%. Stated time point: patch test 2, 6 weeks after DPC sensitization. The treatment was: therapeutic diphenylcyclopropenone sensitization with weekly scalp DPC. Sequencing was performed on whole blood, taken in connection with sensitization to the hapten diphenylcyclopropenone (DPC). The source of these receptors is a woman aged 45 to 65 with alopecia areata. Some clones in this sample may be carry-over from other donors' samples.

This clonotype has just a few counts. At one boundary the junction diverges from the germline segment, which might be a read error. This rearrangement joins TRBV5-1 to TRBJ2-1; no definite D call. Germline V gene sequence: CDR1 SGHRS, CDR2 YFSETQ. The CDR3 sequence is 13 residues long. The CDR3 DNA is TGCGCCAGCACCTTGAGCTCCTACAATGAGCAGTTCTTC. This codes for CASTLSSYNEQFF.

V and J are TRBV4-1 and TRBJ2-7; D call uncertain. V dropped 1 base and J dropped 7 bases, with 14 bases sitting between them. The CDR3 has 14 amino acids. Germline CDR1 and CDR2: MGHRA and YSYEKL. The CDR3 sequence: CASSQVGRLGEQYF. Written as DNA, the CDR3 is TGCGCCAGCAGCCAAGTCGGCAGGCTGGGAGAGCAGTACTTC.

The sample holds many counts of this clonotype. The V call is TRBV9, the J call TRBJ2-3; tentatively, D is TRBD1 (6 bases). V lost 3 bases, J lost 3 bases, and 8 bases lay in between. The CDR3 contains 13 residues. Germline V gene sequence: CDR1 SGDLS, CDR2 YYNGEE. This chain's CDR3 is CASSGTVTDTQYF. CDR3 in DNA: TGTGCCAGCAGCGGGACAGTAACAGATACGCAGTATTTT.

In DNA form, the CDR3 reads TGTGCCAGCAGTTTGGGTCGGGGAAGTAGTTTTGGGAATCAGCCCCAGCATTTT. Amino acid sequence: CASSLGRGSSFGNQPQHF. The chain combines TRBV28 with TRBJ1-5; no definite D call. This CDR3 has 18 residues. Germline values: CDR1 MDHEN, CDR2 SYDVKM. V lost 3 bases to trimming and J lost 4 bases, with 22 bases between them. Full variable domain (rest looked up from reference TRBV28 and TRBJ1-5): DVKVTQSSRYLVKRTGEKVFLECVQDMDHENMFWYRQDPGLGLRLIYFSYDVKMKEKGDIPEGYSVSREKKERFSLILESASTNQTSMYLCASSLGRGSSFGNQPQHFGDGTRLSIL.

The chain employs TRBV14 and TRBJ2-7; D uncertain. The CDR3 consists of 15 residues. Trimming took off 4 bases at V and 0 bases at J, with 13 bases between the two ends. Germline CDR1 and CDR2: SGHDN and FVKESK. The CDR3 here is CASSPGSSFSYEQYF. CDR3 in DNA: TGTGCCAGCAGCCCAGGTTCAAGTTTCTCCTACGAGCAGTACTTC.

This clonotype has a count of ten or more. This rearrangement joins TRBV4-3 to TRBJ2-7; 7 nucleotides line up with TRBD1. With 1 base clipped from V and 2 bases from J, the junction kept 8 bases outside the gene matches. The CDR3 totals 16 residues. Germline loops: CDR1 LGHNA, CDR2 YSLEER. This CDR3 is CASSQVITTGTYEQYF. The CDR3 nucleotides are TGCGCCAGCAGCCAAGTTATAACGACAGGGACCTACGAGCAGTACTTC.

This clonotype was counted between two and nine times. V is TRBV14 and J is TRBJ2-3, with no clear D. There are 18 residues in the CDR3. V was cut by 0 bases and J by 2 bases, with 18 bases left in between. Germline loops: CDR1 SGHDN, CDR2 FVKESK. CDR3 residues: CASSQDLISSFNTDTQYF. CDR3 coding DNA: TGTGCCAGCAGCCAAGATCTCATTAGCAGCTTCAACACAGATACGCAGTATTTT.